A single TCR beta chain is shown here with its context. Its antigen is still unknown. No base qualities exist here, and no much larger clone lies one base off it. Ficoll-Paque density gradient centrifugation was used to isolate PBMCs. Germline trimming amounts to 6 bases on V and 7 bases on J, with 10 as the count of junction bases outside the gene matches. The CDR3 runs 15 amino acids, cysteine and phenylalanine included. Only the CDR3 DNA is retained, 45 bases long and in frame from the first base. Instrument used: Illumina NovaSeq 6000. Using 5'RACE with constant-segment primers, TCRalpha and TCRbeta cDNA libraries were constructed, with sample barcodes and unique molecular identifiers added in the process. RNA was extracted from every sample with Trizol reagent. Amplification of the libraries took two PCR steps, and the second step added a second sample barcode plus Illumina TruSeq adapters. The libraries were sequenced on an Illumina NovaSeq using 2 x 150 bp paired-end reads. The original pipeline was this. Reads were demultiplexed and collapsed into UMI-guided consensus sequences with migec v1.2.7. Using mixcr v2.1.11, UMI consensuses were aligned to TRA and TRB V and J templates and then assembled into clonotypes. A clonotype was counted as expanded or contracted only when both edgeR and NoisET called the clonotype significant, with the noise models trained on biological replicates. edgeR calls used a false discovery rate-adjusted p below 0.01 and a log2 fold-change threshold of 1. PCA with hierarchical clustering of max-normalized trajectories of the 1000 most abundant clonotypes was used as exploratory dynamics analysis. The CD4 or CD8 phenotype of responding clones was assigned using the separately sequenced CD4+ and CD8+ repertoires. Using fastp trimming at Q25 and MiXCR clonotype assembly, TCRdb reanalyzed the public sequencing data and kept in-frame beta chains. Rows with one shared CDR3 protein collapse into an entry with the most common genes and DNA. The V and J calls follow TCRdb's processing rather than the paper's. This sample comprises roughly 160,000 distinct CDR3 sequences, approximately 10% of them detected only once. The ten largest make up roughly 3.8% of the sample.

These data come from a study of T-cell memory formation after mild COVID-19 (dated by TCRdb to the early 2020s). A note on the overall study: TCR sequence clusters from the two donors were found to be largely donor specific. Longitudinal TCRalpha and TCRbeta repertoire sequencing tracked T-cell clones expanding and contracting after mild COVID-19 in a couple of donors. The cohort comprised two young, previously healthy adult volunteers, one female and one male. Findings and caveats that apply to the study as a whole: Balanced CD4/CD8 phenotypes were observed for clones contracting from day 15 to 85, whereas a bias towards CD4+ was observed for a second wave of clones expanding from day 15 to 37. SARS-CoV-2 specificity was not confirmed for the second-wave clones peaking on day 37. Contracting CD4+ clones were located mainly in the CM and EM memory subsets, whereas CD8+ clones were found to be enriched in EMRA. The study covered only a couple of mild cases, and larger cohorts including severe cases with pre-infection samples were considered necessary. Some responding clones were detected in pre-infection memory, suggesting pre-existing cross-reactive memory T cells joined the SARS-CoV-2 response.

The clonotype was recovered from a man younger than 35 who had mild COVID-19 (a few samples of this study predate the infection). The sample titles of this study are shuffled in the database, so cell type and time point are left out; the donor was told from shared clones. The V and J genes are TRBV12-3 or TRBV12-4 and TRBJ2-2, with 8 junctional bases fitting TRBD1. Specimen: PBMCs or a T cell subset sorted from them (not recorded which). The DNA is as follows: TGTGCCAGCAGGGTAACGACAGGGGTGGTCGGGGAGCTGTTTTTT. The encoded protein is CASRVTTGVVGELFF.